This T cell receptor (beta chain) originates from a study of T cell repertoires in cytomegalovirus infection. TCRdb processed the reads anew with MiXCR; each CDR3 protein has one entry. The table has about 920,000 distinct CDR3 sequences, roughly 30% seen once. This clonotype came up many times. The antigen is not known. V was shortened by 1 base and J by 0 bases, with 3 bases between the two germline ends. Per the germline V gene, CDR1 is MNHNS and CDR2 is SASEGT. This CDR3 spans 13 amino acids. The rearrangement joins TRBV6-1 to TRBJ1-1; D is uncertain. Sequencing used cultured CD8+ T cells from PBMCs, obtained from culture after CMV antigen stimulation. The TCR originated in a human donor in good health (CMV status not recorded). Some clones in this sample may be carry-over from other donors' samples. CDR3 residues: CASSEVMNTEAFF. The CDR3 region has the DNA TGTGCCAGCAGTGAAGTAATGAACACTGAAGCTTTCTTT.